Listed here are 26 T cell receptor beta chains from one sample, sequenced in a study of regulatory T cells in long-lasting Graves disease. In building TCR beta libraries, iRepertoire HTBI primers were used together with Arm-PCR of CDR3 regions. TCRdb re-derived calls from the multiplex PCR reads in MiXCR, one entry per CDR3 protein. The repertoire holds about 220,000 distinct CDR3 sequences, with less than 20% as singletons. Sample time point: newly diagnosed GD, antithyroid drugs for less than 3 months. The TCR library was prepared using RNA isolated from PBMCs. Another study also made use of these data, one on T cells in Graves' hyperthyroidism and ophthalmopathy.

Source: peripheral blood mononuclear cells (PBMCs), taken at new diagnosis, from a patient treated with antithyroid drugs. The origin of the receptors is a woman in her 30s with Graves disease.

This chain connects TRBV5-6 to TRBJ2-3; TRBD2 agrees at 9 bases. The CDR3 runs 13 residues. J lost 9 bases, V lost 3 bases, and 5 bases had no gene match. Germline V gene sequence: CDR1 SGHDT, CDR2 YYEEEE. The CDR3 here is CASSSTGLATQYF. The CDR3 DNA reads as TGTGCCAGCAGCTCCACTGGACTAGCGACGCAGTATTTT.

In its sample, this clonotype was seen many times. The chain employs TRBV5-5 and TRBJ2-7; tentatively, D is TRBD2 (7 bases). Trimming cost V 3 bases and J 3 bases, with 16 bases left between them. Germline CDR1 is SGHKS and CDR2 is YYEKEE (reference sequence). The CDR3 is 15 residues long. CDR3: CASSSAGGLDYEQYF. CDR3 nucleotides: TGTGCCAGCAGCTCGGCCGGGGGGCTTGACTACGAGCAGTACTTC.

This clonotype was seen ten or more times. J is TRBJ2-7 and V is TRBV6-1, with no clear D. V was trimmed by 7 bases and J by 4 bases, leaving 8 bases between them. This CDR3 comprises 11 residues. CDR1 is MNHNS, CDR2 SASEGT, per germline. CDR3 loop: CASMAAYEQYF. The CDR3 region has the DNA TGTGCCAGCATGGCGGCGTACGAGCAGTACTTC.

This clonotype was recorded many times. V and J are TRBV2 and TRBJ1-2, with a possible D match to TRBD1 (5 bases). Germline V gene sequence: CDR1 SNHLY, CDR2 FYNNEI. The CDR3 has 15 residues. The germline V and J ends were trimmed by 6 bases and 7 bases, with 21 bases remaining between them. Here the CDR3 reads CASSAQWGGLGGYTF. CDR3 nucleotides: TGTGCCAGCAGCGCCCAGTGGGGCGGCCTTGGTGGCTACACCTTC.

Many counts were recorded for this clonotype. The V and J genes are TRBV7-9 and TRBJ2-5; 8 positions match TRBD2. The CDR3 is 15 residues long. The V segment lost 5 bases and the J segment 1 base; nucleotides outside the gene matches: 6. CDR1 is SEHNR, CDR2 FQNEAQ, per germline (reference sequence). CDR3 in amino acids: CASSPLAEGQETQYF. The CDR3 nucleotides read TGTGCCAGCAGCCCACTAGCGGAGGGCCAAGAGACCCAGTACTTC.

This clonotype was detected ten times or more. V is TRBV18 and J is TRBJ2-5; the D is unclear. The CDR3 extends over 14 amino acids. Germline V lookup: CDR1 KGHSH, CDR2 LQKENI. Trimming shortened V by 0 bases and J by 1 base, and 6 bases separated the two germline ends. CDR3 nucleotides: TGTGCCAGCTCACCACCGGGCAGCCAAGAGACCCAGTACTTC. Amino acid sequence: CASSPPGSQETQYF.

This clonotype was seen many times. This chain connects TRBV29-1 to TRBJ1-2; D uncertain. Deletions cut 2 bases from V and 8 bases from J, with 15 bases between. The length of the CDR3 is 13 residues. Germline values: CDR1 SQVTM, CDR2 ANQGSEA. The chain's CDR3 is CSVEQRGSGGYTF. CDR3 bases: TGCAGCGTTGAACAACGAGGCTCGGGAGGCTACACCTTC. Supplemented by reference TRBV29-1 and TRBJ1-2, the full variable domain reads SAVISQKPSRDICQRGTSLTIQCQVDSQVTMMFWYRQQPGQSLTLIATANQGSEATYESGFVIDKFPISRPNLTFSTLTVSNMSPEDSSIYLCSVEQRGSGGYTFGSGTRLTVV.

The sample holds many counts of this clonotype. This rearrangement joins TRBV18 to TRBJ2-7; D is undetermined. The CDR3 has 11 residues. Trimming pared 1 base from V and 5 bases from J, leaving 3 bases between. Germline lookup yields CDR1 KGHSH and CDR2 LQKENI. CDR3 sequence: CASSPQNEQYF. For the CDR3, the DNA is TGTGCCAGCTCACCACAAAACGAGCAGTACTTC.

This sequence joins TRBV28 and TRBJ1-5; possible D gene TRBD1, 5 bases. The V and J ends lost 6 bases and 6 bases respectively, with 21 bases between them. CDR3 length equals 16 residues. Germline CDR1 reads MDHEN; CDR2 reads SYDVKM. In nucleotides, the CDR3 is TGTGCCAGCAGCGCCGCCGGAGAGGGGTGGGTTCAGCCCCAGCATTTT. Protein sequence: CASSAAGEGWVQPQHF. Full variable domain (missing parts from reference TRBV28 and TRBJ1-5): DVKVTQSSRYLVKRTGEKVFLECVQDMDHENMFWYRQDPGLGLRLIYFSYDVKMKEKGDIPEGYSVSREKKERFSLILESASTNQTSMYLCASSAAGEGWVQPQHFGDGTRLSIL.

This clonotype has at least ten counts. CDR3 DNA: TGTGCCAGCGTTTCGGGGCTCGGGGATACGCAGTATTTT. This translates into CASVSGLGDTQYF. This chain uses TRBV7-9 with TRBJ2-3; D may be TRBD1 or TRBD2 (5 bases each). V lost 8 bases and J 6 bases, leaving 15 bases between the germline ends. Per the germline V gene, CDR1 is SEHNR and CDR2 is FQNEAQ (reference sequence). The CDR3 is made up of 13 amino acids.

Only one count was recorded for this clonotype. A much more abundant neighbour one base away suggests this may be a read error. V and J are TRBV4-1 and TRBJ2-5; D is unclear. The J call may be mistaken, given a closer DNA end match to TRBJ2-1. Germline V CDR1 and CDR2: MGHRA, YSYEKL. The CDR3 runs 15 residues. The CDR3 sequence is CASSRDPTIYNEQFF. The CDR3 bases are TGCGCCAGCAGCCGAGATCCAACCATATACAATGAGCAGTTCTTC.

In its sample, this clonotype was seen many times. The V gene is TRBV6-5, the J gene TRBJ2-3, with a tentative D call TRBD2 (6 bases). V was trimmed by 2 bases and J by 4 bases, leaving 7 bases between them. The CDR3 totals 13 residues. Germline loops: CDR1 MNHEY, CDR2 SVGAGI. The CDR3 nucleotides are TGTGCCAGCAGTTACGGAGGGTCAGATACGCAGTATTTT. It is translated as CASSYGGSDTQYF.

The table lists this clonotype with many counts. The CDR3: CASSPRGGAGELFF. The CDR3 bases are TGTGCCAGCAGCCCCCGGGGGGGTGCCGGGGAGCTGTTTTTT. The J gene is TRBJ2-2, the V gene TRBV11-2; 8 nucleotides agree with TRBD2. Germline values: CDR1 SGHAT, CDR2 FQNNGV. CDR3 length: 14 residues. V was pared by 5 bases and J by 6 bases, with 5 bases of the junction left unmatched.

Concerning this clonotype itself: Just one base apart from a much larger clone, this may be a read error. The CDR3 sequence is CASSVYNRAAGEPFF. Written as DNA, the CDR3 is TGTGCCAGCAGTGTCTACAACAGGGCGGCCGGGGAGCCGTTTTTT. V gene TRBV2 combines with J gene TRBJ2-2; D possibly corresponds to TRBD1 (6 bases). The CDR3 totals 15 residues. From germline, CDR1 is SNHLY and CDR2 FYNNEI. The whole variable domain, filled in from reference TRBV2 and TRBJ2-2, reads EPEVTQTPSHQVTQMGQEVILRCVPISNHLYFYWYRQILGQKVEFLVSFYNNEISEKSEIFDDQFSVERPDGSNFTLKIRSTKLEDSAMYFCASSVYNRAAGEPFFGEGSRLTVL.

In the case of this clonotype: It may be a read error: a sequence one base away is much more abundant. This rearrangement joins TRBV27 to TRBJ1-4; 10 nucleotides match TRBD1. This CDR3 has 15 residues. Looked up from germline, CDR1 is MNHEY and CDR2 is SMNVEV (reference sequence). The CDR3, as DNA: TGTGCCAGCAGTCCAATAGACAGGGGGCTTGAAAAACTGCTTTTT. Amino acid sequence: CASSPIDRGLEKLLF.

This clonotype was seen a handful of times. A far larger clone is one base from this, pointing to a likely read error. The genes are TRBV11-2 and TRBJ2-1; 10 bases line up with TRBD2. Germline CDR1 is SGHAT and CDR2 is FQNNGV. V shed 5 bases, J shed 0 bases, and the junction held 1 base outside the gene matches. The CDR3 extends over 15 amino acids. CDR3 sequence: CASSGLAASYNEQFF. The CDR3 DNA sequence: TGTGCCAGCAGCGGACTAGCGGCCTCCTACAATGAGCAGTTCTTC.

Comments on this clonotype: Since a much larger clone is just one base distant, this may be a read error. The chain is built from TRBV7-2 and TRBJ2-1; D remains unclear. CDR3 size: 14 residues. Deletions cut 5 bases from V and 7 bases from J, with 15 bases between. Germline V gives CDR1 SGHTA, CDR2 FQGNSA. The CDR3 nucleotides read TGTGCCAGCAGCCAATCAGCAGGCACTAATGAGCAGTTCTTC. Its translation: CASSQSAGTNEQFF.

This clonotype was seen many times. The CDR3 DNA is TGTGCCAGCAGCCTAACTACAGGCTCTGGGGCCAACGTCCTGACTTTC. It encodes CASSLTTGSGANVLTF. The chain uses TRBV11-2 and TRBJ2-6; tentative D call: TRBD1 (5 bases). The CDR3 has 16 amino acids. Deletions cut 5 bases from V and 0 bases from J, with 11 bases between. The germline V gene encodes CDR1 SGHAT and CDR2 FQNNGV.

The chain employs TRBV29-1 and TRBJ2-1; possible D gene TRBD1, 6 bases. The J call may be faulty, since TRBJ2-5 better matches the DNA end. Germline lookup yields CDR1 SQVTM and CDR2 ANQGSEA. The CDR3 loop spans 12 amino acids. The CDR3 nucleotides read TGCAGCGTTGCCAGGGGCCATGAGACCCAGTACTTC. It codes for CSVARGHETQYF.

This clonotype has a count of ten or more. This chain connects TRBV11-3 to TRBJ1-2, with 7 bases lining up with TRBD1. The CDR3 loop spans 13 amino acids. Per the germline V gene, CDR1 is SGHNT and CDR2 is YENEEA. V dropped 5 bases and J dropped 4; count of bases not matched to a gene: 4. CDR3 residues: CASSVDRTYGYTF. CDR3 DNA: TGTGCCAGCAGCGTGGACAGGACCTATGGCTACACCTTC.

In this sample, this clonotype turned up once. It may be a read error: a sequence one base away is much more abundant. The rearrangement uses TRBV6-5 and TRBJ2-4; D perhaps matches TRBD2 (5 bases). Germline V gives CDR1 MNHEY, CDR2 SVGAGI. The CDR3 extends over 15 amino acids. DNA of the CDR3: TGTGCCAGCAGTTCCGGGGTAAATGGCAAAAGCATTCAGTACTTC. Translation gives CASSSGVNGKSIQYF.

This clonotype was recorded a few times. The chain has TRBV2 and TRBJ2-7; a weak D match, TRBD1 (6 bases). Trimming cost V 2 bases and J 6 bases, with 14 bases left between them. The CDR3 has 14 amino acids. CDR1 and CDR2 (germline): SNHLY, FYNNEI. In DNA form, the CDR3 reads TGTGCCAGCAGTGAAACAGGGTACCCTATCGAGCAGTACTTC. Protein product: CASSETGYPIEQYF. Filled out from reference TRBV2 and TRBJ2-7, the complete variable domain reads EPEVTQTPSHQVTQMGQEVILRCVPISNHLYFYWYRQILGQKVEFLVSFYNNEISEKSEIFDDQFSVERPDGSNFTLKIRSTKLEDSAMYFCASSETGYPIEQYFGPGTRLTVT.

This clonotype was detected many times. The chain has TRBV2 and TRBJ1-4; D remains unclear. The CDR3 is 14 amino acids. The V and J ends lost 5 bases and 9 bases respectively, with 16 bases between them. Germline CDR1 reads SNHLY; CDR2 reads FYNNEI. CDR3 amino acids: CASSTTQVGQKLFF. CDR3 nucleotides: TGTGCCAGCAGTACCACTCAAGTGGGTCAAAAACTGTTTTTT.

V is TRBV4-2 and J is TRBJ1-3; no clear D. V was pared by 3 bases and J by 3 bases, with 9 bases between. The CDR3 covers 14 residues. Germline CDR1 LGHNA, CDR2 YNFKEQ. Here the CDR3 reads CASSHWADGNTIYF. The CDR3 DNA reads TGTGCCAGCAGCCATTGGGCTGATGGAAACACCATATATTTT.

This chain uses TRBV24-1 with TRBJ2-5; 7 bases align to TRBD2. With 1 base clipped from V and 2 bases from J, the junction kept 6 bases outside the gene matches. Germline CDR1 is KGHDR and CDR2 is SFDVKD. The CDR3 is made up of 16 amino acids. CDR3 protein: CATSDFAGETQETQYF. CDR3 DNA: TGTGCCACCAGTGATTTCGCGGGAGAAACACAAGAGACCCAGTACTTC.

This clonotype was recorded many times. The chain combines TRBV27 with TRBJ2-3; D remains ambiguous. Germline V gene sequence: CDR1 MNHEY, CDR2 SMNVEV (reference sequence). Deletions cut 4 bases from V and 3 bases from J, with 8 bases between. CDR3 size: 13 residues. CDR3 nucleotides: TGTGCCAGCAGTTCGATCAGGACAGATACGCAGTATTTT. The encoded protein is CASSSIRTDTQYF.